The clone carrying this T cell receptor (beta chain) was recorded a few times. Germline V gene lookup returns CDR1 MNHEY and CDR2 SMNVEV (reference sequence). The CDR3 covers 13 residues. Trimming took 8 bases from V and 4 from J, leaving 14 bases between them. This entry belongs to a study of patients and donors after allogeneic stem cell transplantation. A single record per CDR3 protein comes from TCRdb applying MiXCR to the RT-PCR reads. This table holds around 240,000 distinct CDR3 sequences, 11% to 15% found once. The receptor was isolated from a human donor who was either an allogeneic HSCT recipient or a stem cell or donor lymphocyte infusion donor (not recorded which). It is not recorded whose cells these are; they may come from a transplant donor. V is TRBV27 and J is TRBJ1-2, with D possibly TRBD1 on 5 matching bases. Sequencing input: blood, either unsorted or a sorted T cell fraction (not recorded which). The CDR3 DNA follows: TGTGCCAGCGCGGGGACGGCTGGCTATGGCTACACCTTC. Translated, it gives CASAGTAGYGYTF.